This T cell receptor beta chain was retrieved from a study of CD8+CD57+ T cells in acquired aplastic anemia. General study results and limits: Overlap between patients and controls comprised twenty-nine CD8+ CDR3 sequences.

Genomic DNA constituted the template upon which TCR beta VDJ and CDR3 profiling was performed. TCRdb analysed the reads with MiXCR anew, one entry per CDR3 protein. This table holds about 200,000 distinct CDR3 sequences, approximately 35% found once. In the case of this clonotype: Its antigen remains unknown.

The length of the CDR3 is 16 residues. Germline CDR1 reads DFQATT; CDR2 reads SNEGSKA (reference sequence). V was trimmed by 0 bases and J by 4 bases, leaving 18 bases between them. Sequenced input: sorted CD4+, CD8+, or CD8+CD57+ T cells (not recorded which) from PBMCs. This TCR came from a human donor in good health, serving as a control. The rearrangement joins TRBV20-1 to TRBJ1-1, with D tentatively TRBD1 (5 bases). CDR3 nucleotide sequence: TGCAGTGCTAGAGATCCCTCCGGGGCCTGGGGCACTGAAGCTTTCTTT. Translation: CSARDPSGAWGTEAFF.